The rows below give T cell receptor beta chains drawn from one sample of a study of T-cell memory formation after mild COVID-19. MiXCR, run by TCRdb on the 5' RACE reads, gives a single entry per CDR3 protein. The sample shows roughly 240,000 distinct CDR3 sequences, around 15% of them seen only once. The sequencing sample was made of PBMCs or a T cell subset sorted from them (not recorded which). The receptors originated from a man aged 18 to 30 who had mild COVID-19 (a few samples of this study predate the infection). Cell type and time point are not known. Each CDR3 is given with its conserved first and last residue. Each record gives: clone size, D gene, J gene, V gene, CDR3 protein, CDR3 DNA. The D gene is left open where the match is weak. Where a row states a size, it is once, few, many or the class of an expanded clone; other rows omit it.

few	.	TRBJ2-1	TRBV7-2	CASSLAWAGDNEQFF	TGTGCCAGCAGCTTAGCGTGGGCAGGGGACAATGAGCAGTTCTTC
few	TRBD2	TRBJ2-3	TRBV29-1	CSTSSGGLLF	TGCAGCACCTCTAGCGGGGGCCTCCTTTTT
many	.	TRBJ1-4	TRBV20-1	CSARDWDKTPEKLFF	TGCAGTGCTAGAGATTGGGACAAAACCCCAGAAAAACTGTTTTTT
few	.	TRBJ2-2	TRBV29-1	CSAETGNTGELFF	TGCAGCGCGGAAACAGGGAACACCGGGGAGCTGTTTTTT
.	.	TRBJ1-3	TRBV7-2	CASSSLEAGARGNTIYF	TGTGCCAGCAGCTCCCTTGAGGCAGGGGCGAGGGGAAACACCATATATTTT
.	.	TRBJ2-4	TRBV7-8	CASSGRTGDIQYF	TGTGCCAGCAGCGGACGGACGGGAGACATTCAGTACTTC
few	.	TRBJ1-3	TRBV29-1	CSVDREGSGNTIYF	TGCAGCGTTGACCGGGAGGGCTCTGGAAACACCATATATTTT
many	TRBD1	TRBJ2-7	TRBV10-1	CASSGQGANEQYF	TGCGCCAGCAGTGGACAGGGGGCCAACGAGCAGTACTTC
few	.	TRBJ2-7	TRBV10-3	CAISPHSGYYEQYF	TGTGCCATCAGTCCCCATAGCGGCTATTACGAGCAGTACTTC
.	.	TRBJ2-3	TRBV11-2	CASSRGVGVPPGAQYF	TGTGCCAGCAGCCGGGGTGTGGGGGTCCCGCCCGGGGCGCAGTATTTT
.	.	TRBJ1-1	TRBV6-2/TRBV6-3	CASSRTAGRFEAFF	TGTGCCAGCAGCCGGACAGCGGGGAGATTTGAAGCTTTCTTT
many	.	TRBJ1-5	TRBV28	CASSFRSPQQHF	TGTGCCAGCAGTTTCCGGTCCCCCCAGCAGCATTTT
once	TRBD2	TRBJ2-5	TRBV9	CASSGKRGMETQYF	TGTGCCAGCAGTGGGAAGCGGGGGATGGAGACCCAGTACTTC
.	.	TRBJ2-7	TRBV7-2	CASSPNWDYEQYF	TGTGCCAGCAGCCCCAATTGGGATTACGAGCAGTACTTC
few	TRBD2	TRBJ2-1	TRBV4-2	CASSVDLGGGANEQFF	TGTGCCAGCAGCGTAGATCTGGGCGGGGGGGCAAATGAGCAGTTCTTC
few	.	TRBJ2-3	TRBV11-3	CASSQAAGRTDTQYF	TGTGCCAGCAGCCAGGCCGCGGGCCGCACAGATACGCAGTATTTT
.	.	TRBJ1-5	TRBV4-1	CASSPGPAQPQPQHF	TGCGCCAGCAGCCCGGGACCGGCACAGCCTCAGCCCCAGCATTTT
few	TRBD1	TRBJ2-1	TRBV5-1	CASSWAGQGYNEQFF	TGCGCCAGCAGCTGGGCGGGACAGGGGTACAATGAGCAGTTCTTC
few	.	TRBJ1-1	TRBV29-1	CSVKAYTEAFF	TGCAGCGTTAAGGCTTACACTGAAGCTTTCTTT
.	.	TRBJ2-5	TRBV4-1	CASSHGRLGDGETQYF	TGCGCCAGCAGCCATGGACGTCTAGGGGACGGTGAGACCCAGTACTTC
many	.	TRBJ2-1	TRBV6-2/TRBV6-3	CASSRRAAHEQFF	TGTGCCAGCAGCCGGCGAGCGGCCCATGAGCAGTTCTTC
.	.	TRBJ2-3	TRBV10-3	CAISESSVHTDTQYF	TGTGCCATCAGTGAGTCGAGTGTTCACACAGATACGCAGTATTTT